These T cell receptor beta chains were read from a single sample in a study of cytomegalovirus exposure and HLA in healthy donors. Sequencing was performed with immunoSEQ multiplex PCR; in TCRdb, only in-frame clones are kept and a portion is missing. This table has some 140,000 clones, over 60% appearing once. The sequencing sample was made of PBMCs. Receptors were obtained from a male donor in good health and CMV-seropositive. Each CDR3 is given with its conserved first and last residue. D genes are given only for firm matches. Clone size is shown for a subset of rows, as once, few, many or a class of expanded clone.

abundance	v_gene	d_gene	j_gene	CDR3aa	CDR3nt
NA	TRBV28	TRBD1	TRBJ2-3	CASSFDRGVVTDTQYF	TGTGCCAGCAGTTTTGACAGGGGGGTCGTTACAGATACGCAGTATTTT
NA	TRBV7-9	NA	TRBJ2-2	CASSLGGRELFF	TGTGCCAGCAGCTTAGGGGGCCGGGAGCTGTTTTTT
NA	TRBV19	TRBD1	TRBJ1-1	CASSTQGAREAFF	TGTGCCAGTAGTACACAGGGGGCGAGGGAAGCTTTCTTT
once	TRBV27	NA	TRBJ2-7	CASSLGSGLMTYEQYF	TGTGCCAGCAGTCTCGGGTCGGGACTCATGACCTACGAGCAGTACTTC
NA	TRBV11-3	NA	TRBJ2-1	CASSLDSSGYNEQFF	TGTGCCAGCAGCTTAGATTCCAGCGGATACAATGAGCAGTTCTTC
NA	TRBV6-4	NA	TRBJ2-1	CASSAVPRNEQFF	TGTGCCAGCAGTGCGGTCCCCCGCAATGAGCAGTTCTTC
NA	TRBV13	TRBD1	TRBJ1-2	CASSSGQGADGYTF	TGTGCCAGCAGCTCGGGACAGGGGGCGGATGGCTACACCTTC
NA	TRBV9	NA	TRBJ1-3	CASRESASGNTIYF	TGTGCCAGCAGAGAAAGCGCCTCTGGAAACACCATATATTTT
NA	TRBV10-3	TRBD2	TRBJ2-1	CAISELVAGNNEQFF	TGTGCCATCAGTGAGTTAGTAGCGGGGAACAATGAGCAGTTCTTC
NA	TRBV29-1	NA	TRBJ1-2	CSVDGRSYGYTF	TGCAGCGTTGATGGCAGATCCTATGGCTACACCTTC
NA	TRBV5-8	NA	TRBJ2-7	CASSLSSYEQYF	TGTGCCAGCAGCCTTAGCTCCTACGAGCAGTACTTC
NA	TRBV9	TRBD1	TRBJ1-3	CASSYGQDHSGNTIYF	TGTGCCAGCAGCTATGGACAGGACCATTCTGGAAACACCATATATTTT
NA	TRBV11-2	TRBD2	TRBJ2-7	CASSLEGSGSSHEQYF	TGTGCCAGCAGCTTAGAGGGTAGCGGGAGTTCCCACGAGCAGTACTTC
few	TRBV27	NA	TRBJ1-2	CASTTRMAGTHANYGYTF	TGTGCCAGCACTACCCGAATGGCCGGGACACATGCTAACTATGGCTACACCTTC
once	TRBV6-5	NA	TRBJ1-5	CASSSENSNQPQHF	TGTGCCAGCAGTTCCGAGAATAGCAATCAGCCCCAGCATTTT
NA	TRBV7-2	NA	TRBJ2-7	CASSFGTVDGDEQYF	TGTGCCAGCAGCTTCGGGACTGTGGATGGGGACGAGCAGTACTTC
NA	TRBV7-2	TRBD1	TRBJ2-3	CASSLDYRGVSDTQYF	TGTGCCAGCAGCTTAGATTACAGGGGAGTATCAGATACGCAGTATTTT
NA	TRBV7-9	TRBD1	TRBJ2-7	CASSLSGQGLSHEQYF	TGTGCCAGCAGCTTATCAGGACAGGGTTTATCCCACGAGCAGTACTTC